This entry lists 26 T cell receptor beta chains sequenced from one sample in a study of technical replicates of blood from a few donors. The data were produced by immunoSEQ multiplex PCR, yet TCRdb's version contains in-frame clones alone and is incomplete. The table records over 55,000 clones, around 84% of them present only once. Source material: PBMCs. These receptors all come from a human donor in good health. Some clones in this sample may be carry-over from other donors' samples.

The chain is built from TRBV30 and TRBJ2-7; the D gene is possibly TRBD2 (5 bases). Germline values: CDR1 GTSNPN, CDR2 SVGIG (reference sequence). CDR3 length: 15 residues. Trimming shortened V by 0 bases and J by 3 bases, and 15 bases separated the two germline ends. The DNA for the CDR3 is TGTGCCTGGAGTGTAGGACTCGGAGGTAACTACGAGCAGTACTTC. Its translation is CAWSVGLGGNYEQYF. The full variable domain, in which reference TRBV30 and TRBJ2-7 provide the parts outside the CDR3, is SQTIHQWPATLVQPVGSPLSLECTVEGTSNPNLYWYRQAAGRGLQLLFYSVGIGQISSEVPQNLSASRPQDRQFILSSKKLLLSDSGFYLCAWSVGLGGNYEQYFGPGTRLTVT.

This chain uses TRBV2 with TRBJ1-2, with D unclear. The germline V and J ends were trimmed by 4 bases and 4 bases, with 7 bases remaining between them. The CDR3 sequence is 12 residues long. From germline, CDR1 is SNHLY and CDR2 FYNNEI. The CDR3 protein is CASSVASYGYTF. CDR3 coding DNA: TGTGCCAGCAGTGTCGCCAGCTATGGCTACACCTTC.

The gene calls are TRBV7-3 and TRBJ2-3; 7 bases are shared with TRBD2. Germline V lookup: CDR1 SGHTA, CDR2 FQGTGA. Trimming cost V 6 bases and J 6 bases; bases outside gene matches: 18. The CDR3 spans 17 residues. The CDR3 DNA is TGTGCCAGCAGTCCACCTGGGGGGGAGGGAGCCCTCGATACGCAGTATTTT. This translates into CASSPPGGEGALDTQYF.

This clone is a singleton in its sample. This sequence joins TRBV7-6 and TRBJ1-4; D call uncertain. V gave up 5 bases and J gave up 1 base, with 17 bases separating them. This CDR3 contains 17 residues. Per germline, CDR1 SGHVS and CDR2 FNYEAQ. CDR3 sequence reads: CASSDKAIRETNEKLFF. The CDR3 DNA follows: TGTGCCAGCAGCGACAAGGCGATTCGGGAAACTAATGAAAAACTGTTTTTT.

The chain links TRBV2 to TRBJ2-3; perhaps TRBD1 as D (5 bases). The germline V and J ends were trimmed by 8 bases and 0 bases, with 15 bases remaining between them. The CDR3 spans 15 residues. Germline V gene lookup returns CDR1 SNHLY and CDR2 FYNNEI. The CDR3 coding sequence is TGTGCCAGCGGGAAAGACAGAGCTAGCACAGATACGCAGTATTTT. Translating gives CASGKDRASTDTQYF.

The CDR3 DNA reads as TGTGCCAGCCTCAGGCAGAGCACAGATACGCAGTATTTT. Protein product: CASLRQSTDTQYF. The V call is TRBV18, the J call TRBJ2-3; D gene ambiguous. Looked up from germline, CDR1 is KGHSH and CDR2 is LQKENI. V lost 8 bases and J 0 bases, leaving 9 bases between the germline ends. The CDR3 consists of 13 residues.

V usage is TRBV6-6 and J usage is TRBJ2-2, with TRBD1 as a possible D gene (5 bases). V was clipped by 7 bases and J by 0 bases, with 15 bases between them. This CDR3 comprises 16 residues. The germline CDR1 and CDR2 sequences are MNHNY and SVGAGI (reference sequence). This chain's CDR3 is CASKGRTLANTGELFF. CDR3 bases: TGTGCCAGCAAGGGTCGGACACTTGCGAACACCGGGGAGCTGTTTTTT.

The V gene is TRBV11-2, the J gene TRBJ2-3; TRBD1 aligns across 12 bases. From germline, CDR1 is SGHAT and CDR2 FQNNGV. This CDR3 comprises 16 residues. J gave up 4 bases and V 4 bases, and 6 bases lay outside the gene matches. CDR3 DNA sequence: TGTGCCAGCAGCTCCCTGGGACAGGGGGCATCAGATACGCAGTATTTT. This gives the protein CASSSLGQGASDTQYF.

This clone was counted a single time. V is TRBV7-9 and J is TRBJ2-5; possible D gene TRBD2, 5 bases. Germline V gene lookup returns CDR1 SEHNR and CDR2 FQNEAQ (reference sequence). CDR3 size: 14 residues. With 3 bases removed from V and 5 bases from J, the gap between germline ends came to 13 bases. The CDR3 loop is CASSFPDYVETQYF. CDR3 DNA: TGTGCCAGCAGCTTCCCTGACTACGTGGAGACCCAGTACTTC.

As regards this clone: The junction shows a germline mismatch at one end, possibly a read error. This chain connects TRBV6-1 to TRBJ1-5, with TRBD1 as a possible D gene (5 bases). Germline loops: CDR1 MNHNS, CDR2 SASEGT. The CDR3 contains 14 residues. The CDR3 protein is CASSEVGGGQPQHF. Written as DNA, the CDR3 is TGTGCCAGCAGCGAAGTGGGCGGGGGACAGCCCCAGCATTTT.

In its sample, this clone was seen once. The chain couples TRBV5-4 to TRBJ2-2; 8 bases are shared with TRBD2. The V gene's germline CDR1 is SGHNT and CDR2 YYREEE (reference sequence). The CDR3 loop spans 14 amino acids. V lost 2 bases and J lost 6; bases outside the gene matches: 3. CDR3 nucleotide sequence: TGTGCCAGCAGCTTCCGGGGGGGCCCCGGGGAGCTGTTTTTT. Amino acids: CASSFRGGPGELFF. Full variable domain (outside the CDR3, taken from reference TRBV5-4 and TRBJ2-2): ETGVTQSPTHLIKTRGQQVTLRCSSQSGHNTVSWYQQALGQGPQFIFQYYREEENGRGNFPPRFSGLQFPNYSSELNVNALELDDSALYLCASSFRGGPGELFFGEGSRLTVL.

The V and J genes are TRBV18 and TRBJ2-1, with TRBD2 matching 8 bases. The germline V gene encodes CDR1 KGHSH and CDR2 LQKENI. V shed 3 bases and J 3 bases; nucleotides not matched to a gene: 4. The length of the CDR3 is 15 residues. CDR3 protein: CASSPKGTSYNEQFF. In nucleotides, the CDR3 is TGTGCCAGCTCACCCAAAGGGACTAGCTACAATGAGCAGTTCTTC.

The gene calls are TRBV5-1 and TRBJ2-7, with D possibly being TRBD1 (5 bases). The V gene lost 0 bases and the J gene lost 3 bases, with 13 bases spanning the gap. Per the germline V gene, CDR1 is SGHRS and CDR2 is YFSETQ. The CDR3 consists of 15 residues. The CDR3 region is CASSLDQGTNYEQYF. CDR3 nucleotide sequence: TGCGCCAGCAGCTTGGACCAGGGCACCAACTACGAGCAGTACTTC. Full variable domain (outside the CDR3, taken from reference TRBV5-1 and TRBJ2-7): KAGVTQTPRYLIKTRGQQVTLSCSPISGHRSVSWYQQTPGQGLQFLFEYFSETQRNKGNFPGRFSGRQFSNSRSEMNVSTLELGDSALYLCASSLDQGTNYEQYFGPGTRLTVT.

The chain couples TRBV2 to TRBJ1-2, with a weak D call TRBD1 (5 bases). Germline V gene data show CDR1 as SNHLY and CDR2 as FYNNEI. The CDR3 sequence is 14 residues long. The V and J ends lost 8 bases and 2 bases respectively, with 15 bases between them. CDR3 in DNA: TGTGCCAGCCGTGGCGGAACAGGAAACTATGGCTACACCTTC. It yields the protein CASRGGTGNYGYTF.

The chain is built from TRBV27 and TRBJ1-5, with TRBD1 identical over 9 bases. The CDR3 runs 15 residues. CDR1 and CDR2 (germline): MNHEY, SMNVEV (reference sequence). Trimming at V came to 3 bases and at J to 3 bases, leaving 3 bases not matched to a gene. CDR3 DNA: TGTGCCAGCAGTTTCGGACAGGGGCCCAATCAGCCCCAGCATTTT. Translating it yields CASSFGQGPNQPQHF.

In DNA form, the CDR3 reads TGTGCCAGCAGCTTTCTTGACAGGACCTACGAGCAGTACTTC. This gives the protein CASSFLDRTYEQYF. This chain connects TRBV11-2 to TRBJ2-7; perhaps TRBD1 as D (6 bases). Germline V gene sequence: CDR1 SGHAT, CDR2 FQNNGV. This CDR3 is built from 14 residues. Trimming shortened V by 3 bases and J by 2 bases, and 11 bases separated the two germline ends.

Sample share makes this clone medium-sized. V and J are TRBV20-1 and TRBJ1-3, with D hard to call. The germline V gene encodes CDR1 DFQATT and CDR2 SNEGSKA (reference sequence). The V gene lost 6 bases and the J gene lost 3 bases, with 6 bases spanning the gap. The CDR3 loop spans 11 amino acids. CDR3 sequence reads: CSARDGNTIYF. In DNA, the CDR3 is TGCAGTGCGCGAGATGGAAACACCATATATTTT.

CDR3 DNA: TGTGCCAGCAGCCCCGGGGAGGTTCAGCAGTACTTC. This encodes CASSPGEVQQYF. The gene calls are TRBV7-2 and TRBJ2-7, with D perhaps TRBD2 (6 bases). Between the trimmed V and J ends, which lost 5 bases and 8 bases, there was a span of 13 bases. Per the germline V gene, CDR1 is SGHTA and CDR2 is FQGNSA. The CDR3 loop spans 12 amino acids.

This clone has only one observation. CDR3 protein: CASSLYGTLDTYEQYF. The CDR3 nucleotides read TGTGCCAGCAGTCTTTATGGGACACTAGATACCTACGAGCAGTACTTC. The rearrangement joins TRBV27 to TRBJ2-7; D is perhaps TRBD1 (6 bases). The CDR3 covers 16 residues. The V gene lost 5 bases and the J gene lost 2 bases, with 19 bases spanning the gap. Per germline, CDR1 MNHEY and CDR2 SMNVEV (reference sequence).

The chain combines TRBV27 with TRBJ1-1; possible D gene TRBD1, 5 bases. V dropped 1 base and J dropped 0 bases, with 9 bases sitting between them. The V gene's germline CDR1 is MNHEY and CDR2 SMNVEV (reference sequence). The CDR3 runs to 15 residues. The DNA of the CDR3 is TGTGCCAGCAGTTTATTGCGGGGGGTGAACACTGAAGCTTTCTTT. Translating gives CASSLLRGVNTEAFF.

This clone has only a few counts. The chain links TRBV11-2 to TRBJ1-1; possibly TRBD1 for D (6 bases). The germline V and J ends were trimmed by 3 bases and 1 base, with 9 bases remaining between them. The V gene's germline CDR1 is SGHAT and CDR2 FQNNGV. The CDR3 extends over 14 amino acids. CDR3 residues: CASSFGTTNTEAFF. CDR3 nucleotide sequence: TGTGCCAGCAGCTTCGGGACAACGAACACTGAAGCTTTCTTT.

A few counts support this clone. The CDR3 sequence is CASSLAAGSGYTF. In DNA, the CDR3 is TGTGCCAGCAGCTTAGCAGCAGGGTCGGGCTACACCTTC. The V gene is TRBV7-9, the J gene TRBJ1-2; the D gene is possibly TRBD1 (5 bases). CDR1 and CDR2 (germline): SEHNR, FQNEAQ (reference sequence). The CDR3 covers 13 residues. V was shortened by 0 bases and J by 8 bases, with 10 bases between the two germline ends. Drawing the rest from reference TRBV7-9 and TRBJ1-2, the complete variable domain is DTGVSQNPRHKITKRGQNVTFRCDPISEHNRLYWYRQTLGQGPEFLTYFQNEAQLEKSRLLSDRFSAERPKGSFSTLEIQRTEQGDSAMYLCASSLAAGSGYTFGSGTRLTVV.

Here the CDR3 reads CASSLPEAPFTYTF. CDR3 nucleotide sequence: TGTGCCAGCAGCTTACCGGAGGCTCCCTTCACCTACACCTTC. The rearrangement joins TRBV7-9 to TRBJ1-2; no reliable D call. V was pared by 2 bases and J by 10 bases, with 17 bases between. Germline loops: CDR1 SEHNR, CDR2 FQNEAQ (reference sequence). The CDR3 has 14 residues. The full variable domain, completed using reference TRBV7-9 and TRBJ1-2, is DTGVSQNPRHKITKRGQNVTFRCDPISEHNRLYWYRQTLGQGPEFLTYFQNEAQLEKSRLLSDRFSAERPKGSFSTLEIQRTEQGDSAMYLCASSLPEAPFTYTFGSGTRLTVV.

The rearrangement uses TRBV19 and TRBJ2-1, with a possible D match to TRBD1 (5 bases). CDR1 is LNHDA, CDR2 SQIVND, per germline (reference sequence). CDR3 length equals 16 residues. V gave up 0 bases and J gave up 4 bases, with 13 bases separating them. This chain's CDR3 is CASSIESQGRYNEQFF. The CDR3 DNA sequence: TGTGCCAGTAGTATAGAAAGTCAGGGTCGTTACAATGAGCAGTTCTTC.

The J gene is TRBJ2-7, the V gene TRBV10-3; TRBD2 is a possible D gene (7 bases). The CDR3 totals 16 residues. Trimming took 4 bases from V and 6 from J, leaving 22 bases between them. Germline V CDR1 and CDR2: ENHRY, SYGVKD. CDR3 amino acids: CAISAATTGRGGEQYF. The DNA of the CDR3 is TGTGCCATCAGTGCAGCGACCACAGGGCGCGGGGGCGAGCAGTACTTC.

The chain uses TRBV18 and TRBJ2-3, with D possibly being TRBD1 (6 bases). Trimming stripped 4 bases from V and 4 bases from J, with 6 bases between. This CDR3 region has 12 residues. From germline, CDR1 is KGHSH and CDR2 LQKENI. CDR3 sequence: CASSRGPDTQYF. The CDR3 coding sequence is TGTGCCAGCTCACGGGGGCCAGATACGCAGTATTTT.